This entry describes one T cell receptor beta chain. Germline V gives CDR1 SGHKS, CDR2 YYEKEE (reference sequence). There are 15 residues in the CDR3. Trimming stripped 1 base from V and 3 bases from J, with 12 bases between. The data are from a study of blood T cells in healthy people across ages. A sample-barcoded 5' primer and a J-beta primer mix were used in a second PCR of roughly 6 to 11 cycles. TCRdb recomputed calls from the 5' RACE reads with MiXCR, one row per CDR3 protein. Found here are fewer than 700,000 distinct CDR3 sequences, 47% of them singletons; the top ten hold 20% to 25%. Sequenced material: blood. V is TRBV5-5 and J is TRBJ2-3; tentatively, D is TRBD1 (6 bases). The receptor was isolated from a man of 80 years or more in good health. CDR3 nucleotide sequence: TGTGCCAGCAGCTTGACAGGGTTTGGAACAGATACGCAGTATTTT. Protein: CASSLTGFGTDTQYF.